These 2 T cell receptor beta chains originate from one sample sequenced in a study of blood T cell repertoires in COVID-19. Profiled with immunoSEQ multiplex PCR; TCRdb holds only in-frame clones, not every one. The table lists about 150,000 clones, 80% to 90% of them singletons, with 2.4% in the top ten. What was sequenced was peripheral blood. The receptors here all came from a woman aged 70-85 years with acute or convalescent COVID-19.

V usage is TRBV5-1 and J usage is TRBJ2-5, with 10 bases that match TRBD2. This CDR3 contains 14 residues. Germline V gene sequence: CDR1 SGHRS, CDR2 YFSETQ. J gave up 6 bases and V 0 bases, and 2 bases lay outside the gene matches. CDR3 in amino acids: CASSLELAGQTQYF. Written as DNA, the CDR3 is TGCGCCAGCAGCTTGGAACTAGCGGGGCAGACCCAGTACTTC.

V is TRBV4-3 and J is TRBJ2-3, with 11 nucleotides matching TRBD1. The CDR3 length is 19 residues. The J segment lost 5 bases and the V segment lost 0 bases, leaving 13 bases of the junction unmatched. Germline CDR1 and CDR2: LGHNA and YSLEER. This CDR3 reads CASSQEFSWSDRGRDTQYF. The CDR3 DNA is TGCGCCAGCAGCCAAGAATTTTCGTGGTCGGACAGGGGGCGAGATACGCAGTATTTT.